These 28 T cell receptor beta chains came from one sample sequenced in a study of identical twins. TCRdb independently ran MiXCR on the 5' RACE reads; one entry per CDR3 protein. Among 200,000 to 250,000 distinct CDR3 sequences listed, 6.5% were seen once. This same sample was also part of a study on T cells expressing NK-cell markers.

The source material was CD8+ T cells sorted from blood. Receptors were obtained from a woman between 18 and 29 years old in good health.

This clonotype was seen only a few times. J is TRBJ1-4 and V is TRBV4-3, with a possible D match to TRBD1 (6 bases). Germline V gene sequence: CDR1 LGHNA, CDR2 YSLEER. The length of the CDR3 is 16 residues. V lost 1 base, J lost 7 bases, and 16 bases lay in between. The CDR3 DNA is TGCGCCAGCAGCCAAGGGCCCCCAGGGGCAAGTGAAAAACTGTTTTTT. Translated, it gives CASSQGPPGASEKLFF.

The chain recombines TRBV29-1 with TRBJ2-2; 9 positions match TRBD2. Germline V gives CDR1 SQVTM, CDR2 ANQGSEA. Trimming removed 7 bases from V and 9 bases from J; junction bases left unmatched: 9. The CDR3 covers 13 residues. The CDR3 DNA sequence: TGCAGCGCCCGGACTAGCGCGGCGAGGGAGCTGTTTTTT. This codes for CSARTSAARELFF.

The table lists this clonotype with many counts. This chain uses TRBV12-3 or TRBV12-4 with TRBJ2-3, with 9 positions matching TRBD1. The CDR3 contains 15 residues. The junction had 8 bases not matched to a gene; V was cut back by 6 bases and J by 4 bases. The CDR3 DNA reads TGTGCCAGCAGCCGCACGGGACAGGGACCAGATACGCAGTATTTT. This sequence encodes CASSRTGQGPDTQYF.

The chain couples TRBV27 to TRBJ2-7; 10 bases agree with TRBD2. This CDR3 has 16 amino acids. V was clipped by 6 bases and J by 5 bases; unmatched bases: 13. Germline V gene data show CDR1 as MNHEY and CDR2 as SMNVEV (reference sequence). CDR3 sequence: CASSLSGGAGIDEQYF. In DNA form, the CDR3 reads TGTGCCAGCAGCCTCAGCGGGGGGGCCGGCATCGACGAGCAGTACTTC.

The chain has TRBV29-1 and TRBJ2-4; tentative D call: TRBD2 (5 bases). Trimming stripped 1 base from V and 5 bases from J, with 15 bases between. CDR1 is SQVTM and CDR2 is ANQGSEA in the germline V gene. The CDR3 covers 15 residues. The CDR3 DNA reads TGCAGCGTTGAAGGAGGGCTGGGGTTCGAAAACATTCAGTACTTC. It is translated as CSVEGGLGFENIQYF.

This clonotype was observed a few times. The gene calls are TRBV11-2 and TRBJ2-3; 10 positions match TRBD2. This CDR3 contains 16 residues. With 3 bases clipped from V and 2 bases from J, the junction kept 5 bases outside the gene matches. The germline V gene has CDR1 SGHAT and CDR2 FQNNGV. The CDR3 sequence: CASSLAGTSATDTQYF. Written as DNA, the CDR3 is TGTGCCAGCAGCTTGGCCGGGACTAGCGCCACAGATACGCAGTATTTT.

This rearrangement joins TRBV6-5 to TRBJ2-2; 8 bases agree with TRBD2. The CDR3 sequence is 17 residues long. Trimming took 4 bases from V and 1 from J; bases not matched to a gene: 8. The germline V gene encodes CDR1 MNHEY and CDR2 SVGAGI. In DNA form, the CDR3 reads TGTGCCAGCAGTTTATTGTCGGGGGGGCGGAACACCGGGGAGCTGTTTTTT. It translates to CASSLLSGGRNTGELFF.

There are many counts of this clonotype. This chain joins TRBV12-5 and TRBJ2-7, with 8 bases fitting TRBD2. The CDR3 covers 15 residues. Trimming at V came to 2 bases and at J to 4 bases, leaving 7 bases not matched to a gene. Germline assignment: CDR1 LGHNT and CDR2 FRNRAP. CDR3 sequence reads: CASGLPSGGGYEQYF. For the CDR3, the DNA is TGTGCTAGTGGTTTGCCCTCGGGGGGGGGGTACGAGCAGTACTTC.

This clonotype was recorded a few times. The chain carries TRBV7-9 and TRBJ2-5, with unresolved D. CDR3 length: 13 amino acids. With 8 bases removed from V and 4 bases from J, the gap between germline ends came to 14 bases. The V gene's germline CDR1 is SEHNR and CDR2 FQNEAQ (reference sequence). The CDR3 sequence: CASREAGRETQYF. The CDR3 coding sequence is TGTGCCAGCCGCGAGGCCGGTCGAGAGACCCAGTACTTC.

The sample holds a few counts of this clonotype. This sequence joins TRBV7-8 and TRBJ1-1, with D hard to call. V was cut by 4 bases and J by 4 bases, with 10 bases left in between. Germline loops: CDR1 SGHVS, CDR2 FQNEAQ. The CDR3 has 13 amino acids. The CDR3 DNA follows: TGTGCCAGCAGCTCCCCGATCAGCACTGAAGCTTTCTTT. As protein: CASSSPISTEAFF.

The rearrangement links TRBV4-1 to TRBJ2-7, with D perhaps TRBD1 or TRBD2 (5 bases each). Per germline, CDR1 MGHRA and CDR2 YSYEKL. Between the trimmed V and J ends, which lost 1 base and 2 bases, there was a span of 9 bases. CDR3 length equals 14 residues. The CDR3 coding sequence is TGCGCCAGCAGCCAAGGGGACCGGGCCTACGAGCAGTACTTC. The encoded protein is CASSQGDRAYEQYF.

This clonotype was detected only a few times. The chain employs TRBV10-3 and TRBJ2-6; 9 nucleotides line up with TRBD2. The V gene's germline CDR1 is ENHRY and CDR2 SYGVKD. V trimming: 0 bases; J trimming: 0 bases; junction bases outside the gene matches: 3. The length of the CDR3 is 18 residues. The DNA for the CDR3 is TGTGCCATCAGTGAGTCCGAGCGGGAGGTCTCTGGGGCCAACGTCCTGACTTTC. It is translated as CAISESEREVSGANVLTF.

In this sample, this clonotype turned up a few times. The CDR3 sequence: CASSYVAGTPQFF. The CDR3 DNA sequence: TGTGCCAGCAGTTATGTGGCGGGGACCCCGCAGTTCTTC. This chain connects TRBV6-2 or TRBV6-3 to TRBJ2-1; weak D call: TRBD2 (6 bases). Germline CDR1 reads MNHEY; CDR2 reads SVGEGT. With 3 bases removed from V and 12 bases from J, the gap between germline ends came to 15 bases. This CDR3 region has 13 residues.

This clonotype was seen a handful of times. The chain employs TRBV20-1 and TRBJ2-3; 8 nucleotides align to TRBD2. Unmatched junction bases numbered 10, after V lost 3 bases and J lost 14 bases. Germline CDR1 is DFQATT and CDR2 is SNEGSKA (reference sequence). This CDR3 is 12 amino acids long. The CDR3 spells CSARNGTRYLYF. CDR3 DNA: TGCAGTGCTAGGAACGGGACTAGGTATTTGTATTTT.

This clonotype was picked up many times. The chain couples TRBV7-9 to TRBJ2-7; the D is unclear. With 1 base removed from V and 3 bases from J, the gap between germline ends came to 10 bases. Germline CDR1 reads SEHNR; CDR2 reads FQNEAQ (reference sequence). This CDR3 is 14 amino acids long. The CDR3: CASSLEGRSYEQYF. CDR3 sequence (DNA): TGTGCCAGCAGCTTAGAGGGCAGAAGCTACGAGCAGTACTTC.

This clonotype was recorded at least ten times. The chain has TRBV19 and TRBJ2-7; 7 bases agree with TRBD2. The CDR3 totals 14 residues. After removal of 7 bases from V and 3 bases from J, the junction contained 9 bases not matched to a gene. The germline gives CDR1 LNHDA, CDR2 SQIVND (reference sequence). CDR3 residues: CASKWSAGDYEQYF. CDR3 nucleotides: TGTGCCAGTAAATGGTCGGCGGGGGACTACGAGCAGTACTTC.

This clonotype was seen more than once but under ten times. J is TRBJ1-1 and V is TRBV9; D is perhaps TRBD1 (5 bases). The CDR3 is 16 residues long. CDR1 is SGDLS, CDR2 YYNGEE, per germline. V dropped 4 bases and J dropped 6 bases, with 22 bases sitting between them. The CDR3 region has the DNA TGTGCCAGCAGCATCGGCCAGGGATGGGGTGAATCTGAAGCTTTCTTT. Translation: CASSIGQGWGESEAFF.

This clonotype was recorded a few times. The chain uses TRBV9 and TRBJ2-7; tentative D call: TRBD2 (5 bases). CDR3 length: 15 amino acids. Trimming cost V 0 bases and J 4 bases, with 14 bases left between them. Per the germline V gene, CDR1 is SGDLS and CDR2 is YYNGEE. CDR3 DNA: TGTGCCAGCAGCGTAGACGGACTGTCTAAATACGAGCAGTACTTC. Protein product: CASSVDGLSKYEQYF.

In this sample, this clonotype turned up many times. V is TRBV29-1 and J is TRBJ2-7, with a tentative D call TRBD2 (5 bases). Germline V gene data show CDR1 as SQVTM and CDR2 as ANQGSEA. Trimming shortened V by 3 bases and J by 5 bases, and 14 bases separated the two germline ends. This CDR3 is 13 amino acids long. The CDR3 region is CSVDIGDRNEQYF. The CDR3 coding sequence is TGCAGCGTTGATATCGGGGATCGGAACGAGCAGTACTTC.

There are many counts of this clonotype. V and J are TRBV5-6 and TRBJ2-1; D possibly uses TRBD1 or TRBD2 (5 bases each). CDR1 SGHDT and CDR2 YYEEEE come from the germline V gene. This CDR3 has 14 amino acids. Between the trimmed V and J ends, which lost 3 bases and 3 bases, there was a span of 10 bases. CDR3 region: CASSSSGSYNEQFF. The CDR3 DNA follows: TGTGCCAGCAGCTCCTCAGGGAGCTACAATGAGCAGTTCTTC.

This clonotype was counted between two and nine times. The chain employs TRBV12-3 or TRBV12-4 and TRBJ2-2, with D perhaps matching TRBD1 (6 bases). This CDR3 has 16 amino acids. V lost 7 bases and J lost 1, with 16 bases in between. In DNA form, the CDR3 reads TGTGCCAGCACCCTTCCCACAGGGTTGAACACCGGGGAGCTGTTTTTT. This translates into CASTLPTGLNTGELFF.

This clonotype appeared a single time. A read error may produce the germline difference seen at one junction end. The chain couples TRBV4-1 to TRBJ2-7, with TRBD1 as a possible D gene (6 bases). The CDR3 contains 14 residues. Germline CDR1 reads MGHRA; CDR2 reads YSYEKL. CDR3: CAGSHQDSSYEQYF. The CDR3 bases are TGCGCCGGCAGCCACCAGGACAGCTCCTACGAGCAGTACTTC.

The chain joins TRBV6-1 to TRBJ2-5; D is possibly TRBD1 (6 bases). The length of the CDR3 is 14 residues. The germline gives CDR1 MNHNS, CDR2 SASEGT. Trimming removed 6 bases from V and 3 bases from J, with 14 bases in between. The CDR3 DNA reads TGTGCCAGCAGAGCTTACAGGGAAAAAGAGACCCAGTACTTC. Translation gives CASRAYREKETQYF.

V gene TRBV20-1 combines with J gene TRBJ2-1; D not certain. Between the trimmed V and J ends, which lost 5 bases and 6 bases, there was a span of 8 bases. This CDR3 comprises 11 residues. Germline lookup yields CDR1 DFQATT and CDR2 SNEGSKA (reference sequence). The CDR3 is CSALSSNEQFF. CDR3 sequence (DNA): TGCAGTGCTCTGTCGTCCAATGAGCAGTTCTTC.

This clonotype was seen only a few times. The chain carries TRBV6-4 and TRBJ2-2; 7 nucleotides line up with TRBD2. CDR3 length: 15 amino acids. With V trimmed by 6 bases and J by 3 bases, 7 bases remained unmatched. Germline V gives CDR1 MRHNA, CDR2 SNTAGT. CDR3 in DNA: TGTGCCAGCAGCCACACTAGCGCCTACACCGGGGAGCTGTTTTTT. Translated: CASSHTSAYTGELFF.

The gene calls are TRBV3-1 and TRBJ2-1; a possible D gene is TRBD2 (6 bases). Trimming cost V 4 bases and J 0 bases, with 10 bases left between them. Germline V lookup: CDR1 LGHDT, CDR2 YNNKEL (reference sequence). The CDR3 consists of 15 residues. For the CDR3, the DNA is TGTGCCAGCAGCCGGGACTTTAGCTCCTACAATGAGCAGTTCTTC. It specifies CASSRDFSSYNEQFF.

This clonotype was seen only a few times. The V gene is TRBV4-3, the J gene TRBJ2-1; D gene ambiguous. The V end was cut by 6 bases, the J end by 0 bases, with 9 bases between. The CDR3 loop spans 14 amino acids. Germline CDR1 LGHNA, CDR2 YSLEER. CDR3 sequence (DNA): TGCGCCAGCAGTTTCGTAGGCTCCTACAATGAGCAGTTCTTC. It is translated as CASSFVGSYNEQFF.

This clonotype showed up just a few times. J is TRBJ1-6 and V is TRBV9, with 11 bases matching TRBD1. J was trimmed by 15 bases and V by 3 bases; bases with no gene match: 11. This CDR3 has 15 amino acids. Germline V gene lookup returns CDR1 SGDLS and CDR2 YYNGEE. CDR3 sequence reads: CASSANRDRGSILHF. The DNA for the CDR3 is TGTGCCAGCAGCGCGAACCGGGACAGGGGGTCAATCCTCCACTTT.